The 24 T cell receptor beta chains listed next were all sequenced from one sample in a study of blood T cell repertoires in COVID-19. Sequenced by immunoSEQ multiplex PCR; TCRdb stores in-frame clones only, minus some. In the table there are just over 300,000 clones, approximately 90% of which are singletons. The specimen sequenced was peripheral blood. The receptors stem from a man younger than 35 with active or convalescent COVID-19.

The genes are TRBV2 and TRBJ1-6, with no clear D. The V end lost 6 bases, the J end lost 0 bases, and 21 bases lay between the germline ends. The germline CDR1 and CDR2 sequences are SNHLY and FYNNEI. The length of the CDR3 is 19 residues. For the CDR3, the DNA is TGTGCCAGCAGGATTGACAAAGACTTAGCGAGCTCCTATAATTCACCCCTCCACTTT. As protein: CASRIDKDLASSYNSPLHF. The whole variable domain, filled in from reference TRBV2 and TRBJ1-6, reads EPEVTQTPSHQVTQMGQEVILRCVPISNHLYFYWYRQILGQKVEFLVSFYNNEISEKSEIFDDQFSVERPDGSNFTLKIRSTKLEDSAMYFCASRIDKDLASSYNSPLHFGNGTRLTVT.

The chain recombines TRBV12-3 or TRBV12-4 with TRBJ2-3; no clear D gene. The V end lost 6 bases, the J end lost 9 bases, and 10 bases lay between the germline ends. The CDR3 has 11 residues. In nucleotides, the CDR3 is TGTGCCAGCAGCCCAGGCACCACGCAGTATTTT. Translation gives CASSPGTTQYF.

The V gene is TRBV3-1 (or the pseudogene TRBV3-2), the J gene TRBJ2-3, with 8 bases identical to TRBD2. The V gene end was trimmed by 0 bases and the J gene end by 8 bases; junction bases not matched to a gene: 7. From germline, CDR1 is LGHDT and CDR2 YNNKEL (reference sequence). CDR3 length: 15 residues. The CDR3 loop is CASSQEGLAGGTQYF. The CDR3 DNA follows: TGTGCCAGCAGCCAAGAAGGGCTAGCGGGCGGTACGCAGTATTTT.

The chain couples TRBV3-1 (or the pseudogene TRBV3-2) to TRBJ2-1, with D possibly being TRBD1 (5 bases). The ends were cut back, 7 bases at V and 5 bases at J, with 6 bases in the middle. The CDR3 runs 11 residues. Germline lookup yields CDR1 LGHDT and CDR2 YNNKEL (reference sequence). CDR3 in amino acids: CASTRDNEQFF. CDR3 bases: TGTGCCAGCACCAGGGACAATGAGCAGTTCTTC.

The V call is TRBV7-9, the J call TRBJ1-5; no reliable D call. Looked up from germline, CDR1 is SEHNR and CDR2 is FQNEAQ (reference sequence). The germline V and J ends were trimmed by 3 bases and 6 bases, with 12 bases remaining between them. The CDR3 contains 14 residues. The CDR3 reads CASSFTGFGQPQHF. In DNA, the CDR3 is TGTGCCAGCAGCTTCACGGGGTTCGGTCAGCCCCAGCATTTT.

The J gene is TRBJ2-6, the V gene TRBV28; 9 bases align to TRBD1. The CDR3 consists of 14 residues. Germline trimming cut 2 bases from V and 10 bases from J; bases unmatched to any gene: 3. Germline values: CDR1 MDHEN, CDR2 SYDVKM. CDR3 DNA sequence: TGTGCCAGCAGTTTAACCGGGACAGGGAACGTCCTGACTTTC. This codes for CASSLTGTGNVLTF.

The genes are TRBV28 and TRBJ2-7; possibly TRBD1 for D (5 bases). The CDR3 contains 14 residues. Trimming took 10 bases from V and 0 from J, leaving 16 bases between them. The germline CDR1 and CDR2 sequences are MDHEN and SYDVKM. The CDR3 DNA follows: TGTGCCACCGAAGAGCAGGGTATCTCCTACGAGCAGTACTTC. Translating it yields CATEEQGISYEQYF.

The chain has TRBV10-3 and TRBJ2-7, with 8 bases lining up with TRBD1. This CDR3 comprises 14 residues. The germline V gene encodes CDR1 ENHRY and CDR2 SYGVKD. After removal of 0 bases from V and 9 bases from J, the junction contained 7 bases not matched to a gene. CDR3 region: CAISESAQGARQYF. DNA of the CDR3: TGTGCCATCAGTGAGTCGGCCCAGGGGGCTCGGCAGTACTTC.

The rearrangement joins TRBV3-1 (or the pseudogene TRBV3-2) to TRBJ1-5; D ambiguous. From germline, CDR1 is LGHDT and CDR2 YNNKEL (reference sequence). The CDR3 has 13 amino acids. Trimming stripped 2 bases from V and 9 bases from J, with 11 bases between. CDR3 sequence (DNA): TGTGCCAGCAGCCAACAGGCCCGGGGGCCCCAGCATTTT. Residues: CASSQQARGPQHF.

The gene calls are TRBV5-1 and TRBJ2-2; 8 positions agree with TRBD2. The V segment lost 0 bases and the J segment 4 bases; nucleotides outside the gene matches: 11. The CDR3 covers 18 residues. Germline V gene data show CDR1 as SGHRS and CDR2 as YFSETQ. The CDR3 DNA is TGCGCCAGCAGCTTGGCCACCCAGGGCGGGGGGCTCACCGGGGAGCTGTTTTTT. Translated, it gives CASSLATQGGGLTGELFF.

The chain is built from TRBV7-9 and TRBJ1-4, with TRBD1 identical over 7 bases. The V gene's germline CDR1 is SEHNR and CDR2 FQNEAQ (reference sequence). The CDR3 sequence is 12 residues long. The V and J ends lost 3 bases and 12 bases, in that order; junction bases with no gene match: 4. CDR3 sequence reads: CASSLDDRELFF. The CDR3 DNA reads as TGTGCCAGCAGCTTGGACGACAGGGAACTGTTTTTT.

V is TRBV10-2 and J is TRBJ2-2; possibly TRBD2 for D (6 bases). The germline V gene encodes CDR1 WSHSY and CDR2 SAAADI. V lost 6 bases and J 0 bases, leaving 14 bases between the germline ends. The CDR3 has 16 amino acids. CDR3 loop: CASSRRGGSNTGELFF. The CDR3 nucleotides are TGCGCCAGCAGCCGCCGTGGGGGGTCGAACACCGGGGAGCTGTTTTTT.

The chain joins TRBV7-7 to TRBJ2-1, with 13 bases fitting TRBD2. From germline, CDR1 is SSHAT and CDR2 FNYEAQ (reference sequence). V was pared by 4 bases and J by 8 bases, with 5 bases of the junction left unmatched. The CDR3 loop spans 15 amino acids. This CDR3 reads CASSSTSGGADEQFF. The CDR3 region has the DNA TGTGCCAGCAGCTCCACTAGCGGGGGGGCCGATGAGCAGTTCTTC.

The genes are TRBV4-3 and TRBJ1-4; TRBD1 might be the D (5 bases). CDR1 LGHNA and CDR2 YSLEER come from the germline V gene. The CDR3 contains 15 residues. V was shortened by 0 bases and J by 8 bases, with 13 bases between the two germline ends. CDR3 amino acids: CASSQDRQGREKLFF. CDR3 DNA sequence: TGCGCCAGCAGCCAAGATCGGCAGGGTAGAGAAAAACTGTTTTTT.

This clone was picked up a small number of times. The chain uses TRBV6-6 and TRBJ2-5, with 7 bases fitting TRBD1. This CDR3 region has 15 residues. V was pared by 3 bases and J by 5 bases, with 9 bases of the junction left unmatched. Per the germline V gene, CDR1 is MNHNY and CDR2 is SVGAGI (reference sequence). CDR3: CASSYEGASSETQYF. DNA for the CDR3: TGTGCCAGCAGTTATGAGGGGGCGAGTTCGGAGACCCAGTACTTC.

CDR3 nucleotide sequence: TGTGCCAGCAGTTTCGACAGGGGACGGACTGAAGCTTTCTTT. It codes for CASSFDRGRTEAFF. The genes are TRBV6-5 and TRBJ1-1; 8 bases are shared with TRBD1. This CDR3 comprises 14 residues. After removal of 4 bases from V and 5 bases from J, the junction contained 6 bases not matched to a gene. Germline CDR1 reads MNHEY; CDR2 reads SVGAGI.

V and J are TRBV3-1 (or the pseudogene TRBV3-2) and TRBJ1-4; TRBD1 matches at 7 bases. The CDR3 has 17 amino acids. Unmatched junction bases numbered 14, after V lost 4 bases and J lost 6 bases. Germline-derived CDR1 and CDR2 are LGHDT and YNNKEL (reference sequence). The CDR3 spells CASSPPNYSGGYEKLFF. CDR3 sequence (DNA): TGTGCCAGCAGCCCCCCCAACTACTCAGGGGGATATGAAAAACTGTTTTTT.

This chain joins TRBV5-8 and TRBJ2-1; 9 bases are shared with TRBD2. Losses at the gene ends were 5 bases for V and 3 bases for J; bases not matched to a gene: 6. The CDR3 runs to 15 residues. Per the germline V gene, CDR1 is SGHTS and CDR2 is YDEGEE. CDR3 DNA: TGTGCCAGCAGTTCCACTAGCGGGTACTACAATGAGCAGTTCTTC. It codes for CASSSTSGYYNEQFF.

As DNA, the CDR3 is TGTGCCAGCAGTTTGGGGGGGACTAGCGGGTCAGATACGCAGTATTTT. It translates to CASSLGGTSGSDTQYF. The chain joins TRBV11-2 to TRBJ2-3; TRBD2 agrees at 12 bases. V dropped 6 bases and J dropped 4; count of bases not matched to a gene: 8. Germline loops: CDR1 SGHAT, CDR2 FQNNGV. This CDR3 region has 16 residues.

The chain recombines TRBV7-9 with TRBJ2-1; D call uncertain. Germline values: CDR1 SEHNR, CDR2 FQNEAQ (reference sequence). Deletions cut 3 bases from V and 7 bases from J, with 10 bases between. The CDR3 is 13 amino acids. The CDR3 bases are TGTGCCAGCAGCTTCCCATCTGCGAATGAGCAGTTCTTC. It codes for CASSFPSANEQFF.

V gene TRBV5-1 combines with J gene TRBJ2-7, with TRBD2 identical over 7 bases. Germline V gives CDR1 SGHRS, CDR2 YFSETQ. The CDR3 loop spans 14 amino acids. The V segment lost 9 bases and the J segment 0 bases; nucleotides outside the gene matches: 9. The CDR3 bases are TGCGCCACCTCCCTAGCGGTGAGCTCCTACGAGCAGTACTTC. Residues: CATSLAVSSYEQYF.

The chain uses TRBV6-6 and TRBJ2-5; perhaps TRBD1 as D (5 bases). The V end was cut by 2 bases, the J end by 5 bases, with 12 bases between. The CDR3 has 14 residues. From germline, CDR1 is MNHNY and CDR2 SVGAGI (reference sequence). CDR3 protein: CASSYAGQPETQYF. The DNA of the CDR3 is TGTGCCAGCAGTTACGCAGGGCAGCCGGAGACCCAGTACTTC.

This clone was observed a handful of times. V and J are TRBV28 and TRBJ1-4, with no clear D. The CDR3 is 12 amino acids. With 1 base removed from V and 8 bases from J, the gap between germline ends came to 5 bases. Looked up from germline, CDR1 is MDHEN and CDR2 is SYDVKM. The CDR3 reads CASSLYLEKLFF. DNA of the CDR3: TGTGCCAGCAGTTTATACTTAGAAAAACTGTTTTTT.

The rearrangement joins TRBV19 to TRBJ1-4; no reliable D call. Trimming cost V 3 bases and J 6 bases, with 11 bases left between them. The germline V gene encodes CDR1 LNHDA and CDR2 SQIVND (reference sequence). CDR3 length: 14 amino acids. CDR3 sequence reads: CASSIDNMDEKLFF. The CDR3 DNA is TGTGCCAGTAGTATCGATAACATGGATGAAAAACTGTTTTTT.